These 21 T cell receptor beta chains were all obtained from the same sample, sequenced in a study of blood T cell repertoires in COVID-19. The protocol was immunoSEQ multiplex PCR, while the TCRdb copy is restricted to in-frame clones and leaves out a portion. The sample lists roughly 350,000 clones, roughly 90% occurring once. Sequencing input: PBMCs or T cells enriched from blood (not recorded which). These receptors originate from a woman in her thirties who had recovered from COVID-19.

The chain combines TRBV28 with TRBJ1-6; D is unresolved. The CDR3 is 15 amino acids. CDR1 is MDHEN, CDR2 SYDVKM, per germline. The V end lost 4 bases, the J end lost 9 bases, and 16 bases lay between the germline ends. The CDR3: CASSWGGRLGSPLHF. In DNA form, the CDR3 reads TGTGCCAGCAGTTGGGGAGGTCGCCTCGGTTCACCCCTCCACTTT.

CDR3 in amino acids: CASSYGRGNEQYF. The CDR3 nucleotides are TGTGCCAGCAGTTACGGTAGGGGGAACGAGCAGTACTTC. J is TRBJ2-7 and V is TRBV6-6; D might be TRBD1 (6 bases). The V gene lost 2 bases and the J gene lost 5 bases, with 10 bases spanning the gap. CDR3 size: 13 residues. From germline, CDR1 is MNHNY and CDR2 SVGAGI (reference sequence).

This clone was seen just once. The rearrangement joins TRBV7-9 to TRBJ2-5, with TRBD2 identical over 9 bases. Germline V gene lookup returns CDR1 SEHNR and CDR2 FQNEAQ (reference sequence). The CDR3 contains 15 residues. Unmatched junction bases numbered 9, after V lost 5 bases and J lost 5 bases. CDR3 sequence (DNA): TGTGCCAGCAGCCCTCTGGCGGGAGGGGTGGAGACCCAGTACTTC. Translation: CASSPLAGGVETQYF.

The J gene is TRBJ2-1, the V gene TRBV30, with TRBD1 identical over 9 bases. CDR1 GTSNPN and CDR2 SVGIG come from the germline V gene (reference sequence). This CDR3 contains 14 residues. Germline trimming cut 5 bases from V and 1 base from J; bases unmatched to any gene: 3. In nucleotides, the CDR3 is TGTGCCTGGCAACAGGGGGCGTCCTACAATGAGCAGTTCTTC. Its translation: CAWQQGASYNEQFF.

The gene calls are TRBV6-5 and TRBJ2-7; 11 bases match TRBD1. J lost 7 bases, V lost 6 bases, and 8 bases had no gene match. This CDR3 comprises 14 residues. The germline CDR1 and CDR2 sequences are MNHEY and SVGAGI. Here the CDR3 reads CASRPGQGAAEQYF. CDR3 bases: TGTGCCAGCAGGCCAGGACAGGGGGCTGCTGAGCAGTACTTC.

The chain employs TRBV2 and TRBJ2-7; TRBD2 aligns across 7 bases. Germline lookup yields CDR1 SNHLY and CDR2 FYNNEI. Trimming took 1 base from V and 2 from J; bases not matched to a gene: 5. The length of the CDR3 is 15 residues. The CDR3 DNA reads TGTGCCAGCAGTGAAGGAGAACGGGGGGCCTACGAGCAGTACTTC. Translation: CASSEGERGAYEQYF.

The chain combines TRBV7-2 with TRBJ2-3; D perhaps matches TRBD2 (5 bases). The germline V gene has CDR1 SGHTA and CDR2 FQGNSA. Trimming took 5 bases from V and 3 from J, leaving 12 bases between them. The CDR3 spans 14 residues. CDR3 protein: CASSRDPGTDTQYF. In DNA form, the CDR3 reads TGTGCCAGCAGCCGCGATCCGGGGACAGATACGCAGTATTTT.

The chain has TRBV6-5 and TRBJ2-4; perhaps TRBD2 as D (6 bases). This CDR3 has 15 residues. Trimming left V 2 bases short and J 9 bases short, with 17 bases between. Germline V gene data show CDR1 as MNHEY and CDR2 as SVGAGI. Here the CDR3 reads CASSYSGGAGGIQYF. The CDR3 DNA follows: TGTGCCAGCAGTTACAGCGGAGGGGCCGGCGGCATTCAGTACTTC.

This clone was found once. The chain carries TRBV19 and TRBJ2-4; D gene ambiguous. Germline assignment: CDR1 LNHDA and CDR2 SQIVND (reference sequence). The germline V and J ends were trimmed by 4 bases and 0 bases, with 13 bases remaining between them. CDR3 length equals 16 residues. In DNA form, the CDR3 reads TGTGCCAGTAGTAAGATAGCCCAGATAGCCAAAAACATTCAGTACTTC. Its protein is CASSKIAQIAKNIQYF.

The chain links TRBV19 to TRBJ2-5, with D unresolved. The V end lost 5 bases, the J end lost 1 base, and 5 bases lay between the germline ends. This CDR3 contains 12 residues. Germline V gene data show CDR1 as LNHDA and CDR2 as SQIVND (reference sequence). CDR3 in DNA: TGTGCCAGTAGTTCCTTCCAAGAGACCCAGTACTTC. Encoded protein: CASSSFQETQYF.

CDR3 bases: TGTGCCAGCAGTCCTAGCGGACCGTACGATAAGCAGTACTTC. Protein product: CASSPSGPYDKQYF. This chain connects TRBV27 to TRBJ2-7, with 7 bases aligning to TRBD2. The V segment lost 5 bases and the J segment 8 bases; nucleotides outside the gene matches: 12. Germline V lookup: CDR1 MNHEY, CDR2 SMNVEV (reference sequence). The CDR3 runs 14 residues.

The chain is built from TRBV5-6 and TRBJ2-7, with D perhaps TRBD1 (5 bases). V lost 2 bases and J lost 6, with 12 bases in between. The CDR3 runs 13 residues. From germline, CDR1 is SGHDT and CDR2 YYEEEE. The CDR3 loop reads CASSFDRFVEQYF. The CDR3 nucleotides read TGTGCCAGCAGCTTCGACAGATTTGTCGAGCAGTACTTC.

The chain employs TRBV11-1 and TRBJ2-1, with 8 positions matching TRBD2. The CDR3 covers 16 residues. Germline values: CDR1 SGHAT, CDR2 FQDESV (reference sequence). V was pared by 5 bases and J by 0 bases, with 6 bases of the junction left unmatched. The CDR3 sequence: CASSPKRGSSYNEQFF. The CDR3, as DNA: TGTGCCAGCAGCCCAAAGCGGGGGAGCTCCTACAATGAGCAGTTCTTC.

The chain joins TRBV27 to TRBJ2-2; D is ambiguous. This CDR3 has 13 amino acids. The V gene lost 1 base and the J gene lost 4 bases, with 4 bases spanning the gap. CDR1 is MNHEY, CDR2 SMNVEV, per germline (reference sequence). Written as DNA, the CDR3 is TGTGCCAGCAGTTTATTTATCACCGGGGAGCTGTTTTTT. Translation gives CASSLFITGELFF.

The chain couples TRBV2 to TRBJ2-5; D gene unclear. Germline V gene lookup returns CDR1 SNHLY and CDR2 FYNNEI. V lost 2 bases to trimming and J lost 4 bases, with 14 bases between them. The CDR3 runs 15 residues. CDR3 nucleotides: TGTGCCAGCAGTGAATTATTTCAAGAGTCAGAGACCCAGTACTTC. Encoded protein: CASSELFQESETQYF.

The gene calls are TRBV18 and TRBJ2-1, with D maybe TRBD1 (5 bases). The CDR3 sequence is 13 residues long. From germline, CDR1 is KGHSH and CDR2 LQKENI. Trimming shortened V by 3 bases and J by 3 bases, and 6 bases separated the two germline ends. CDR3 coding DNA: TGTGCCAGCTCACCGACAGTCTACAATGAGCAGTTCTTC. This encodes CASSPTVYNEQFF.

This rearrangement joins TRBV5-1 to TRBJ2-5, with 7 bases fitting TRBD1. CDR1 and CDR2 (germline): SGHRS, YFSETQ. The ends lost 1 base at V and 2 bases at J; junction bases unmatched: 5. CDR3 length: 15 residues. The CDR3 reads CASSLTRTGQETQYF. The CDR3, as DNA: TGCGCCAGCAGCTTGACCCGGACAGGTCAAGAGACCCAGTACTTC.

A few counts support this clone. V and J are TRBV12-3 or TRBV12-4 and TRBJ2-7, with TRBD2 as a possible D gene (6 bases). The CDR3 is 13 residues long. V was trimmed by 5 bases and J by 3 bases, leaving 11 bases between them. The CDR3 bases are TGTGCCAGCAGTCCGGACGGGAGCTACGAGCAGTACTTC. This codes for CASSPDGSYEQYF.

This rearrangement joins TRBV3-1 (or the pseudogene TRBV3-2) to TRBJ2-3; TRBD2 matches 13 bases. The CDR3 is 14 amino acids. The V gene end was trimmed by 6 bases and the J gene end by 4 bases; junction bases not matched to a gene: 1. The V gene's germline CDR1 is LGHDT and CDR2 YNNKEL (reference sequence). The DNA for the CDR3 is TGTGCCAGCAGACTAGCGGGGGGGTCAGATACGCAGTATTTT. Its protein is CASRLAGGSDTQYF.

V usage is TRBV30 and J usage is TRBJ2-4; 7 nucleotides align to TRBD1. CDR1 is GTSNPN and CDR2 is SVGIG in the germline V gene (reference sequence). This CDR3 has 13 residues. J lost 4 bases, V lost 4 bases, and 4 bases had no gene match. CDR3 DNA: TGTGCCTGGAAGGACAGGCGGAAAAACATTCAGTACTTC. The encoded protein is CAWKDRRKNIQYF.

V usage is TRBV2 and J usage is TRBJ1-2; a possible D gene is TRBD1 (5 bases). Trimming removed 3 bases at V and 9 bases at J, with 14 bases between. The CDR3 totals 13 residues. Germline V CDR1 and CDR2: SNHLY, FYNNEI. The CDR3 nucleotides read TGTGCCAGCAGTGATTCGCAGGGAGGTCGCTACACCTTC. Its translation: CASSDSQGGRYTF.